This TCR beta chain was recovered during a study of blood T cell repertoires in COVID-19. The protocol was immunoSEQ multiplex PCR, while the TCRdb copy is restricted to in-frame clones and leaves out a portion. The table lists around 330,000 clones, approximately 91% of them singletons. The CDR3 is 18 amino acids. The V gene end was trimmed by 0 bases and the J gene end by 4 bases; junction bases not matched to a gene: 8. CDR1 is SGHTA and CDR2 is FQGNSA in the germline V gene. The chain uses TRBV7-2 and TRBJ2-5; TRBD2 aligns across 13 bases. The sequence came from a man in his 60s who had recovered from COVID-19. The specimen sequenced was PBMCs or T cells enriched from blood (not recorded which). Here the CDR3 reads CASSLATRTSGSSETQYF. CDR3 nucleotide sequence: TGTGCCAGCAGCTTAGCAACCAGGACTAGCGGGAGTTCAGAGACCCAGTACTTC.